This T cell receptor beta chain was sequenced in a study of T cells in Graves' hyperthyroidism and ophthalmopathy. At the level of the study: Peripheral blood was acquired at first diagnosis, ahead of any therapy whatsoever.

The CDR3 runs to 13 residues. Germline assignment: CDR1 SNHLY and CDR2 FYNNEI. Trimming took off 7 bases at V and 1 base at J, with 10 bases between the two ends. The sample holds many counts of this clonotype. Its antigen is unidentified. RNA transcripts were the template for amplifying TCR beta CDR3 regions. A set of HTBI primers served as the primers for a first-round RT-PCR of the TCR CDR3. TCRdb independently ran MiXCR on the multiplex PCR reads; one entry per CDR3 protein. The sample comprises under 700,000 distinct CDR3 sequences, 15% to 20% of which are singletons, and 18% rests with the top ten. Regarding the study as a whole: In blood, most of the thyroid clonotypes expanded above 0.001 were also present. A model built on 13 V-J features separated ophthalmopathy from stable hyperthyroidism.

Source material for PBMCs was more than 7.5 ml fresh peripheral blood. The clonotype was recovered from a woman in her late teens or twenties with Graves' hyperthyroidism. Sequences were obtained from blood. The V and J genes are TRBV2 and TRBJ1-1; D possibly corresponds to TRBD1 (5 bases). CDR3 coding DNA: TGTGCCAGCAACCGGGGGGGGAACACTGAAGCTTTCTTT. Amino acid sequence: CASNRGGNTEAFF.